The 13 T cell receptor beta chains below all came from one sample that was sequenced in a study of breast tumors, draining lymph nodes, adjacent tissues. Breast cancer patients provided tissue from their axillary draining lymph nodes. Using its own MiXCR run on the multiplex PCR reads, TCRdb lists one record per CDR3 protein. The data show approximately 140,000 distinct CDR3 sequences, roughly 33% seen once. Sequenced material: axillary lymph node tissue. These receptors came from a female donor with breast cancer. Some clones in this sample may be carry-over from other donors' samples.

This clonotype was recorded many times. V and J are TRBV5-1 and TRBJ2-1; 8 nucleotides agree with TRBD2. The CDR3 sequence is 14 residues long. V dropped 5 bases and J dropped 11; count of bases not matched to a gene: 12. The germline V gene has CDR1 SGHRS and CDR2 YFSETQ. The CDR3 is CASRSERGLSKQFF. CDR3 sequence (DNA): TGCGCCAGCAGGTCCGAGCGGGGGCTTTCGAAGCAGTTCTTC. The full variable domain, rest sourced from reference TRBV5-1 and TRBJ2-1, is KAGVTQTPRYLIKTRGQQVTLSCSPISGHRSVSWYQQTPGQGLQFLFEYFSETQRNKGNFPGRFSGRQFSNSRSEMNVSTLELGDSALYLCASRSERGLSKQFFGPGTRLTVL.

This clonotype was picked up many times. This sequence joins TRBV5-1 and TRBJ2-5; D might be TRBD1 (5 bases). CDR1 is SGHRS and CDR2 is YFSETQ in the germline V gene. The CDR3 loop spans 14 amino acids. Trimming took 0 bases from V and 5 from J, leaving 11 bases between them. CDR3 coding DNA: TGCGCCAGCAGCTTGGGCCAGGGAAAGGAGACCCAGTACTTC. Translation: CASSLGQGKETQYF.

This clonotype was observed a handful of times. This chain links TRBV3-1 with TRBJ1-2; 9 bases are shared with TRBD1. V dropped 1 base and J dropped 5; count of bases not matched to a gene: 11. Germline lookup yields CDR1 LGHDT and CDR2 YNNKEL (reference sequence). The CDR3 is made up of 17 amino acids. CDR3 sequence: CASSQGWKQGASYGYTF. CDR3 bases: TGTGCCAGCAGCCAAGGCTGGAAACAGGGGGCGTCGTATGGCTACACCTTC.

The V call is TRBV24-1, the J call TRBJ1-1; D is unclear. Trimming removed 10 bases from V and 2 bases from J, with 10 bases in between. This CDR3 is 12 amino acids long. The V gene's germline CDR1 is KGHDR and CDR2 SFDVKD. CDR3: CATTDGNTEAFF. The CDR3 DNA reads TGTGCCACTACCGACGGAAACACTGAAGCTTTCTTT.

V usage is TRBV5-4 and J usage is TRBJ1-1; a weak D match, TRBD1 (6 bases). CDR1 is SGHNT and CDR2 is YYREEE in the germline V gene (reference sequence). The CDR3 covers 15 residues. The germline V and J ends were trimmed by 6 bases and 4 bases, with 19 bases remaining between them. The CDR3 DNA reads as TGTGCCAGCATTCGGGGGGGGGGCTACGCCACTGAAGCTTTCTTT. Residues: CASIRGGGYATEAFF.

This clonotype was picked up many times. This sequence joins TRBV2 and TRBJ1-2; the match to TRBD1 covers 9 bases. The CDR3 sequence is 14 residues long. The V gene end was trimmed by 6 bases and the J gene end by 3 bases; junction bases not matched to a gene: 5. Germline CDR1 is SNHLY and CDR2 is FYNNEI. The CDR3 DNA is TGTGCCAGCAGCCTGACAGGGGGTGACTATGGCTACACCTTC. Protein product: CASSLTGGDYGYTF.

Ten or more counts support this clonotype. The V call is TRBV5-1, the J call TRBJ1-2; the D gene is possibly TRBD1 (6 bases). CDR3 length: 14 amino acids. The germline gives CDR1 SGHRS, CDR2 YFSETQ. V lost 0 bases, J lost 0 bases, and 6 bases lay in between. CDR3 DNA: TGCGCCAGCAGCTTGGGACAGGCTAACTATGGCTACACCTTC. Translated: CASSLGQANYGYTF.

The sample holds many counts of this clonotype. The V call is TRBV9, the J call TRBJ2-7, with D possibly TRBD2 on 6 matching bases. V was clipped by 7 bases and J by 2 bases, with 10 bases between them. This CDR3 has 12 amino acids. From germline, CDR1 is SGDLS and CDR2 YYNGEE. The CDR3 nucleotides read TGTGCCAGCGGGGGGACCGCCTACGAGCAGTACTTC. Translated, it gives CASGGTAYEQYF.

Of note for this clonotype: One end of the junction varies from germline; a read error may be responsible. The rearrangement joins TRBV13 to TRBJ1-4; D possibly corresponds to TRBD1 (5 bases). The CDR3 is made up of 14 amino acids. Germline V CDR1 and CDR2: PRHDT, FYEKMQ (reference sequence). The CDR3 coding sequence is TGCGCCAGCAGCCAACAGGTCCCGGATGAAGAACTGTTTTTT. Protein: CASSQQVPDEELFF.

This clonotype was counted at least ten times. This chain connects TRBV2 to TRBJ2-3, with unresolved D. CDR1 is SNHLY and CDR2 is FYNNEI in the germline V gene. The CDR3 extends over 14 amino acids. Trimming shortened V by 4 bases and J by 2 bases, and 10 bases separated the two germline ends. CDR3 coding DNA: TGTGCCAGCAGTGCGGTGGGTATCACAGATACGCAGTATTTT. It is translated as CASSAVGITDTQYF.

This clonotype was counted a few times. The chain couples TRBV27 to TRBJ1-4, with D uncertain. The length of the CDR3 is 16 residues. The germline CDR1 and CDR2 sequences are MNHEY and SMNVEV (reference sequence). V dropped 6 bases and J dropped 3 bases, with 17 bases sitting between them. The CDR3 sequence: CASSPGENGPNEKLFF. DNA of the CDR3: TGTGCCAGCAGCCCCGGGGAGAACGGCCCTAATGAAAAACTGTTTTTT. The variable domain in full, completed from reference TRBV27 and TRBJ1-4, reads EAQVTQNPRYLITVTGKKLTVTCSQNMNHEYMSWYRQDPGLGLRQIYYSMNVEVTDKGDVPEGYKVSRKEKRNFPLILESPSPNQTSLYFCASSPGENGPNEKLFFGSGTQLSVL.

As concerns this clonotype: A much larger clone differs by one base, so this may be a read error. The V call is TRBV6-5, the J call TRBJ2-5; TRBD2 agrees at 8 bases. Germline V gives CDR1 MNHEY, CDR2 SVGAGI. Trimming at V came to 6 bases and at J to 5 bases, leaving 8 bases not matched to a gene. The CDR3 runs 14 residues. The CDR3: CASRRLAREETQYF. In nucleotides, the CDR3 is TGTGCCAGCAGGCGACTAGCGAGGGAGGAGACCCAGTACTTC.

This clonotype was seen many times. The J gene is TRBJ2-2, the V gene TRBV12-3 or TRBV12-4; TRBD1 is a possible D gene (6 bases). V gave up 7 bases and J gave up 6 bases, with 9 bases separating them. The CDR3 is made up of 12 amino acids. The CDR3 DNA reads TGTGCCAGCACCAGACAGGCCGGGGAGCTGTTTTTT. Encoded protein: CASTRQAGELFF.